One sample yielded the 21 T cell receptor beta chains listed below, sequenced in a study of vaccination effects on CD4 cells after COVID-19. CD4+ T cells specific for antigen were expanded with viral peptide pools by the ViraFEST assay before sequencing. The culture ran for about 11 days, and then CD4+ T cells were isolated. Of the BNT162b2 and mRNA-1273 vaccines, participants received two doses of one or the other. Their antigens are not known. Measured with immunoSEQ multiplex PCR; TCRdb has only the in-frame clones, and not every one. The table lists more than 9,500 clones, approximately 75% of them singletons. This specimen consisted of CD4+ T cells from PBMCs cultured with SARS-CoV-2 spike peptides, obtained after COVID-19 vaccination. These receptors were collected from a human donor who received a COVID-19 vaccine.

Judged by abundance, this clone is medium-sized. The chain has TRBV7-8 and TRBJ2-2; 7 nucleotides match TRBD2. CDR1 and CDR2 from the germline V gene are SGHVS and FQNEAQ. The CDR3 totals 16 residues. V was clipped by 0 bases and J by 10 bases; unmatched bases: 11. CDR3 region: CASSLAPTGGMEELFF. The CDR3, as DNA: TGTGCCAGCAGCTTAGCGCCAACCGGGGGGATGGAGGAGCTGTTTTTT.

This chain connects TRBV28 to TRBJ1-1, with a possible D match to TRBD1 (5 bases). With 1 base removed from V and 5 bases from J, the gap between germline ends came to 11 bases. Germline CDR1 is MDHEN and CDR2 is SYDVKM. The CDR3 is made up of 14 amino acids. This CDR3 is CASSLFLGRTEAFF. For the CDR3, the DNA is TGTGCCAGCAGTTTATTTTTGGGGCGGACTGAAGCTTTCTTT.

The genes are TRBV5-1 and TRBJ1-2; 9 nucleotides line up with TRBD1. The CDR3 totals 15 residues. J gave up 2 bases and V 8 bases, and 10 bases lay outside the gene matches. Germline-derived CDR1 and CDR2 are SGHRS and YFSETQ. CDR3 coding DNA: TGCGCCAGTTCCGACAGGGGGGGAGCGAACTATGGCTACACCTTC. It codes for CASSDRGGANYGYTF.

Only a few counts were recorded for this clone. The rearrangement links TRBV3-1 (or the pseudogene TRBV3-2) to TRBJ2-1; TRBD2 is a possible D gene (6 bases). The germline V gene encodes CDR1 LGHDT and CDR2 YNNKEL (reference sequence). Deletions cut 3 bases from V and 9 bases from J, with 6 bases between. This CDR3 has 11 amino acids. CDR3 DNA sequence: TGTGCCAGCAGCCAGGGGGGTGAGCAGTTCTTC. Residues: CASSQGGEQFF.

This clone was observed once. The genes are TRBV27 and TRBJ2-5, with D possibly TRBD2 on 5 matching bases. The CDR3 loop spans 14 amino acids. Per the germline V gene, CDR1 is MNHEY and CDR2 is SMNVEV (reference sequence). Trimming cost V 4 bases and J 5 bases, with 14 bases left between them. The CDR3 reads CASSSPGRMETQYF. In DNA form, the CDR3 reads TGTGCCAGCAGTTCACCGGGAAGAATGGAGACCCAGTACTTC.

The rearrangement uses TRBV5-1 and TRBJ2-3; maybe TRBD1 (6 bases). The CDR3 sequence is 15 residues long. The V end lost 5 bases, the J end lost 0 bases, and 13 bases lay between the germline ends. The germline gives CDR1 SGHRS, CDR2 YFSETQ. CDR3 loop: CASRSGAVSTDTQYF. The CDR3 bases are TGCGCCAGCAGGTCAGGGGCGGTCAGCACAGATACGCAGTATTTT. The full variable domain, its missing parts supplied by reference TRBV5-1 and TRBJ2-3, is KAGVTQTPRYLIKTRGQQVTLSCSPISGHRSVSWYQQTPGQGLQFLFEYFSETQRNKGNFPGRFSGRQFSNSRSEMNVSTLELGDSALYLCASRSGAVSTDTQYFGPGTRLTVL.

The chain couples TRBV30 to TRBJ2-1; D is possibly TRBD1 (5 bases). Trimming cost V 0 bases and J 5 bases, with 8 bases left between them. In germline, CDR1 is GTSNPN, CDR2 SVGIG (reference sequence). The CDR3 spans 13 residues. The CDR3 bases are TGTGCCTGGAGTGTACAACAGGACAATGAGCAGTTCTTC. This codes for CAWSVQQDNEQFF.

The chain links TRBV19 to TRBJ2-7; no firm D call. Germline V gene sequence: CDR1 LNHDA, CDR2 SQIVND (reference sequence). CDR3 length: 15 amino acids. Trimming took off 3 bases at V and 1 base at J, with 13 bases between the two ends. Here the CDR3 DNA reads TGTGCCAGTAGTATCTCGGTCGCAGTTTCCTACGAGCAGTACTTC. Protein sequence: CASSISVAVSYEQYF.

V and J are TRBV6-4 and TRBJ1-2; 7 bases align to TRBD1. The CDR3 runs 14 residues. Germline lookup yields CDR1 MRHNA and CDR2 SNTAGT. V was pared by 5 bases and J by 0 bases, with 3 bases of the junction left unmatched. The CDR3 region has the DNA TGTGCCAGCAGTCCGACAGGGTCTAACTATGGCTACACCTTC. Its translation: CASSPTGSNYGYTF.

V gene TRBV2 combines with J gene TRBJ2-5, with D possibly being TRBD1 (6 bases). The V end lost 3 bases, the J end lost 4 bases, and 18 bases lay between the germline ends. Germline CDR1 reads SNHLY; CDR2 reads FYNNEI. The CDR3 covers 16 residues. The DNA of the CDR3 is TGTGCCAGCAGTGAGAGAATACTACAGGGCAGAGAGACCCAGTACTTC. Translating it yields CASSERILQGRETQYF.

V usage is TRBV7-3 and J usage is TRBJ1-5, with TRBD1 as a possible D gene (5 bases). CDR3 length: 15 amino acids. Germline CDR1 is SGHTA and CDR2 is FQGTGA. Trimming pared 3 bases from V and 1 base from J, leaving 10 bases between. The CDR3 protein is CASSFRDVSNQPQHF. CDR3 nucleotides: TGTGCCAGCAGCTTCCGGGACGTCAGCAATCAGCCCCAGCATTTT.

The chain joins TRBV25-1 to TRBJ2-2, with 12 bases that match TRBD1. Germline loops: CDR1 MGHDK, CDR2 SYGVNS. Trimming at V came to 3 bases and at J to 7 bases, leaving 6 bases not matched to a gene. CDR3 length: 16 amino acids. CDR3 protein: CASSDSGQGADGELFF. The CDR3 DNA is TGTGCCAGCAGTGACTCGGGACAGGGGGCTGACGGGGAGCTGTTTTTT.

The J gene is TRBJ2-3, the V gene TRBV11-2, with D perhaps being TRBD1 or TRBD2 (5 bases each). From germline, CDR1 is SGHAT and CDR2 FQNNGV. The V end lost 2 bases, the J end lost 6 bases, and 18 bases lay between the germline ends. This CDR3 spans 16 amino acids. The CDR3 nucleotides read TGTGCCAGCAGCTTAATACCGGGACCCGGCGCGGATACGCAGTATTTT. Translating gives CASSLIPGPGADTQYF.

V usage is TRBV11-3 and J usage is TRBJ2-7, with TRBD1 matching over 10 bases. Losses at the gene ends were 1 base for V and 3 bases for J; bases not matched to a gene: 6. Looked up from germline, CDR1 is SGHNT and CDR2 is YENEEA. The CDR3 is 16 amino acids. CDR3 sequence reads: CASSLGGQGTVYEQYF. The DNA for the CDR3 is TGTGCCAGCAGCTTAGGGGGACAGGGGACCGTCTACGAGCAGTACTTC. Full variable domain (remainder filled in from reference TRBV11-3 and TRBJ2-7): EAGVVQSPRYKIIEKKQPVAFWCNPISGHNTLYWYLQNLGQGPELLIRYENEEAVDDSQLPKDRFSAERLKGVDSTLKIQPAELGDSAVYLCASSLGGQGTVYEQYFGPGTRLTVT.

The chain carries TRBV4-1 and TRBJ1-4, with D unresolved. The CDR3 sequence is 15 residues long. Germline V CDR1 and CDR2: MGHRA, YSYEKL. V gave up 1 base and J gave up 4 bases, with 10 bases separating them. The CDR3 protein is CASSQVIQINEKLFF. The CDR3 DNA reads as TGCGCCAGCAGCCAAGTGATACAGATTAATGAAAAACTGTTTTTT.

This chain joins TRBV21-1 and TRBJ2-1; TRBD2 is the table's D call and was not checked against the DNA. TRBV21-1 is flagged as a pseudogene. CDR3 length: 17 amino acids. The CDR3 loop is CASSKEGLADPYNEQFF. The DNA of the CDR3 is TGTGCCAGCAGCAAAGAGGGTCTAGCGGATCCTTACAATGAGCAGTTCTTC.

The chain recombines TRBV18 with TRBJ2-3, with a tentative D call TRBD1 (6 bases). V was shortened by 4 bases and J by 6 bases, with 11 bases between the two germline ends. Germline CDR1 is KGHSH and CDR2 is LQKENI. This CDR3 has 13 residues. In DNA, the CDR3 is TGTGCCAGCTCACGTGACAGGATTGATACGCAGTATTTT. Translated, it gives CASSRDRIDTQYF.

The gene calls are TRBV7-8 and TRBJ1-1, with 8 nucleotides matching TRBD1. Per the germline V gene, CDR1 is SGHVS and CDR2 is FQNEAQ. Germline trimming cut 3 bases from V and 0 bases from J; bases unmatched to any gene: 3. The CDR3 is made up of 15 amino acids. The CDR3 loop reads CASSLTGAMNTEAFF. The DNA for the CDR3 is TGTGCCAGCAGCTTGACAGGGGCCATGAACACTGAAGCTTTCTTT.

This clone was counted a few times. This CDR3 reads CSASIMDRREAPLHF. As DNA, the CDR3 is TGCAGTGCTAGTATTATGGACAGGAGAGAAGCACCCCTCCACTTT. J is TRBJ1-6 and V is TRBV20-1; 7 nucleotides match TRBD1. Germline V gene sequence: CDR1 DFQATT, CDR2 SNEGSKA (reference sequence). Trimming took 3 bases from V and 11 from J; bases not matched to a gene: 13. The CDR3 consists of 15 residues.

V usage is TRBV3-1 (or the pseudogene TRBV3-2) and J usage is TRBJ1-5; unclear D gene. V was shortened by 4 bases and J by 1 base, with 11 bases between the two germline ends. This CDR3 is 15 amino acids long. Germline V gene lookup returns CDR1 LGHDT and CDR2 YNNKEL (reference sequence). DNA for the CDR3: TGTGCCAGCAGCCGGTGGCAGGAGAGCAATCAGCCCCAGCATTTT. Translated, it gives CASSRWQESNQPQHF.

The V gene is TRBV4-1, the J gene TRBJ2-1; 10 nucleotides line up with TRBD2. The CDR3 is made up of 15 amino acids. The V segment lost 4 bases and the J segment 6 bases; nucleotides outside the gene matches: 6. Germline V gene sequence: CDR1 MGHRA, CDR2 YSYEKL. The CDR3 nucleotides are TGCGCCAGCAGCCGAAGGACTAGCGGAGGCAATGAGCAGTTCTTC. The encoded protein is CASSRRTSGGNEQFF.